A selection of T cell receptor beta chains follows, all from one sample in a study of cytomegalovirus exposure and HLA in healthy donors. This table comes from immunoSEQ multiplex PCR, and its TCRdb copy is limited to in-frame clones, with some not included. The table lists about 130,000 clones, 80% of them singletons, with 1% in the top ten. The sample taken for sequencing was PBMCs. The source of these receptors is a man aged 35 to 55 in good health and CMV-seronegative. The CDR3 runs from the conserved cysteine through the conserved F or W. D genes are given only for firm matches. Some rows mark clone size as missing; the rest say once, few, many or name a class of expanded clone.

d_call clone_size j_call v_call cdr3_nt cdr3_aa
- - TRBJ1-1 TRBV9 TGTGCCAGCAGCTCCCAAGGGGGAGCCACTGAAGCTTTCTTT CASSSQGGATEAFF
TRBD2 - TRBJ2-3 TRBV7-6 TGTGCCAGCAGCCCTGGAGGGCTACGGACTAGCCCACCAGATACGCAGTATTTT CASSPGGLRTSPPDTQYF
TRBD2 - TRBJ2-3 TRBV5-1 TGCGCCAGCAGCTTGGCGGCGGGAGGGATAGATACGCAGTATTTT CASSLAAGGIDTQYF
- once TRBJ2-5 TRBV6-5 TGTGCCAGCAGTCGGGGGGAGACCCAGTACTTC CASSRGETQYF
- - TRBJ2-7 TRBV10-2 TGCGCCAGCAGGGATATGACAGACTCCTACGAGCAGTACTTC CASRDMTDSYEQYF
TRBD2 once TRBJ2-3 TRBV18 TGTGCCAGCTCACCACTGGCGGGAGGGTCAGATACGCAGTATTTT CASSPLAGGSDTQYF
TRBD2 few TRBJ2-1 TRBV6-5 TGTGCCAGCAGTTACTCGGGGAGGGTCAATGAGCAGTTCTTC CASSYSGRVNEQFF
- few TRBJ1-1 TRBV19 TGTGCCAGTAGTATTACTCGGGGTACTGAAGCTTTCTTT CASSITRGTEAFF
TRBD1 - TRBJ2-1 TRBV19 TGTGCCAGCAAACAGGGGGCGCGGGAGCAGTTCTTC CASKQGAREQFF
- few TRBJ1-2 TRBV2 TGTGCCAGCAGTGAGGGGGGCTATGGCTACACCTTC CASSEGGYGYTF
- - TRBJ1-5 TRBV6-5 TGTGCCAGCAAGCCAAACCTCAGCAATCAGCCCCAGCATTTT CASKPNLSNQPQHF
TRBD2 - TRBJ2-5 TRBV7-8 TGTGCCAGCAGCCCGACTAGCGGGGGGGCCACCCAGTACTTC CASSPTSGGATQYF
TRBD1 - TRBJ2-6 TRBV27 TGTGCCAGCAGCTTAGGGGGCATGATTCGAGAGTCCTCTGGGGCCAACGTCCTGACTTTC CASSLGGMIRESSGANVLTF
- - TRBJ2-2 TRBV6-4 TGTGCCAGCACCCTGGGACACGGGGAGCTGTTTTTT CASTLGHGELFF
TRBD1 - TRBJ1-2 TRBV6-1 TGTGCCAGCAGTACAGGGGTAACTAACTATGGCTACTCCTTC CASSTGVTNYGYSF
- - TRBJ1-5 TRBV19 TGTGCCAGTAGTATGGAACAGTATAGCAATCAGCCCCAGCATTTT CASSMEQYSNQPQHF
- - TRBJ2-4 TRBV4-1 TGCGCCAGCAGCCAAGAAGGTACAGGAGCCAAAAACATTCAGTACTTC CASSQEGTGAKNIQYF
TRBD1 - TRBJ2-7 TRBV28 TGTGCCAGCACCACAGGACAGGGCTACGAGCAGTACTTC CASTTGQGYEQYF
TRBD1 - TRBJ2-2 TRBV6-1 TGTGCCAGCAGTTTTGACAGGGACACCGGGGAGCTGTTTTTT CASSFDRDTGELFF
TRBD1 - TRBJ2-7 TRBV6-5 TGTGCCAGCAGAAAGGGACAGGGGTTCTACGAGCAGTACTTC CASRKGQGFYEQYF
- few TRBJ2-2 TRBV14 TGTGCCAGCAGCCAAGATTGGTTGAGGGGGAGCGCGACACCGAACACCGGGGAGCTGTTTTTT CASSQDWLRGSATPNTGELFF
TRBD2 - TRBJ2-1 TRBV29-1 TGCAGCGTTGGGGAACTAGCGGAAAACAATGAGCAGTTCTTC CSVGELAENNEQFF
- - TRBJ2-7 TRBV28 TGTGCTACCCGGGGGTTCCGCTACGAGCAGTACTTC CATRGFRYEQYF
TRBD2 - TRBJ2-7 TRBV30 TGTGCCTGGAGTGATTGGGCTAGCGGGAGTTTACTGGGGGAGCAGTACTTC CAWSDWASGSLLGEQYF
- - TRBJ2-7 TRBV28 TGTGCCAGCAGCGTATCCTACGAGCAGTACTTC CASSVSYEQYF
TRBD2 - TRBJ2-1 TRBV7-2 TGTGCCAGCAGCTTAGGAGCGGGGTACTACAATGAGCAGTTCTTC CASSLGAGYYNEQFF
- - TRBJ1-2 TRBV6-1 TGTGCCAGCAGTGAAGTGGTCAGGATCTATGGCTACACCTTC CASSEVVRIYGYTF
- - TRBJ2-3 TRBV25-1 TGTGCCAGCAGGAGGTCTAGCGGCACAGATACGCAGTATTTT CASRRSSGTDTQYF
TRBD1 once TRBJ2-1 TRBV2 TGTGCCAGCAGCCGGGACAGGTTCGATGAGCAGTTCTTC CASSRDRFDEQFF
- - TRBJ2-5 TRBV2 TGTGCCAGCAGTGGGGGGCTGCGAGAGACCCAGTACTTC CASSGGLRETQYF